This entry lists 27 T cell receptor beta chains sequenced from one sample in a study of identical twins. TCRdb reprocessed the 5' RACE reads via MiXCR and lists one record per CDR3 protein. The table has about 720,000 distinct CDR3 sequences, 8.6% seen once; the top ten hold 0.8% to 1%. The sample was also linked to a second study, of yellow fever vaccine responses in identical twins.

Sequencing was performed on PBMCs. Receptor source: a woman between 18 and 30 years old in good health.

This clonotype was observed at least ten times. The J gene is TRBJ1-6, the V gene TRBV6-5; D uncertain. Germline V gene data show CDR1 as MNHEY and CDR2 as SVGAGI. The CDR3 runs to 14 residues. The germline V and J ends were trimmed by 2 bases and 8 bases, with 10 bases remaining between them. The CDR3 DNA reads as TGTGCCAGCAGTTACGGTTTGTCCTATTCACCCCTCCACTTT. It codes for CASSYGLSYSPLHF.

The DNA for the CDR3 is TGTGCCAGCAGCACGGGACAGGCTGACACAGATACGCAGTATTTT. Protein sequence: CASSTGQADTDTQYF. V usage is TRBV27 and J usage is TRBJ2-3; TRBD1 matches at 8 bases. The CDR3 contains 15 residues. With V trimmed by 6 bases and J by 2 bases, 7 bases remained unmatched. Germline V lookup: CDR1 MNHEY, CDR2 SMNVEV (reference sequence).

This clonotype was observed at least ten times. This chain connects TRBV5-1 to TRBJ1-1, with TRBD1 matching 9 bases. The V gene end was trimmed by 4 bases and the J gene end by 2 bases; junction bases not matched to a gene: 6. Germline assignment: CDR1 SGHRS and CDR2 YFSETQ. The CDR3 consists of 15 residues. CDR3 DNA: TGCGCCAGCAGCACCGGGACAGGGCCTAACACTGAAGCTTTCTTT. Translation gives CASSTGTGPNTEAFF.

This clonotype came up a few times. This chain uses TRBV20-1 with TRBJ2-3; TRBD2 might be the D (6 bases). V gave up 6 bases and J gave up 2 bases, with 18 bases separating them. The CDR3 extends over 15 amino acids. The germline V gene encodes CDR1 DFQATT and CDR2 SNEGSKA (reference sequence). The CDR3 spells CSAHRGWGDTDTQYF. The CDR3 nucleotides are TGCAGTGCCCACCGGGGGTGGGGAGACACAGATACGCAGTATTTT.

In its sample, this clonotype was seen many times. CDR3 bases: TGTGCCAGCAGCTTCACAGGGACCTCTAACTATGGCTACACCTTC. Translation: CASSFTGTSNYGYTF. The chain carries TRBV7-2 and TRBJ1-2, with D maybe TRBD1 (6 bases). Germline assignment: CDR1 SGHTA and CDR2 FQGNSA. Trimming left V 3 bases short and J 0 bases short, with 11 bases between. The CDR3 is 15 residues long.

This clonotype was counted a few times. This rearrangement joins TRBV27 to TRBJ2-1, with unresolved D. The CDR3 has 16 amino acids. The V end lost 3 bases, the J end lost 4 bases, and 16 bases lay between the germline ends. The germline gives CDR1 MNHEY, CDR2 SMNVEV (reference sequence). DNA for the CDR3: TGTGCCAGCAGTTTTTGGGCAGGAGAAGGGTACAATGAGCAGTTCTTC. It translates to CASSFWAGEGYNEQFF.

The V call is TRBV9, the J call TRBJ2-1; D gene uncertain. Germline CDR1 reads SGDLS; CDR2 reads YYNGEE. Trimming cost V 3 bases and J 9 bases, with 10 bases left between them. The CDR3 covers 12 residues. For the CDR3, the DNA is TGTGCCAGCAGCGGAGACTCCTTTGAGCAGTTCTTC. It codes for CASSGDSFEQFF.

The rearrangement uses TRBV5-1 and TRBJ2-1; the D gene is possibly TRBD2 (5 bases). The CDR3 has 13 amino acids. Germline V gene data show CDR1 as SGHRS and CDR2 as YFSETQ. V dropped 4 bases and J dropped 10 bases, with 15 bases sitting between them. CDR3 sequence: CASSPTLGGEQFF. The CDR3, as DNA: TGCGCCAGCAGCCCCACCTTAGGCGGGGAGCAGTTCTTC.

This clonotype was seen at least ten times. The chain employs TRBV20-1 and TRBJ2-3; D is unclear. Trimming shortened V by 5 bases and J by 0 bases, and 12 bases separated the two germline ends. This CDR3 region has 14 residues. CDR1 is DFQATT and CDR2 is SNEGSKA in the germline V gene (reference sequence). For the CDR3, the DNA is TGCAGTGCTCGACCCAGAATAAGCACAGATACGCAGTATTTT. This codes for CSARPRISTDTQYF.

The chain is built from TRBV3-1 and TRBJ2-7; 11 bases match TRBD2. Germline CDR1 LGHDT, CDR2 YNNKEL (reference sequence). V shed 0 bases and J 6 bases; nucleotides not matched to a gene: 19. The CDR3 sequence is 20 residues long. In nucleotides, the CDR3 is TGTGCCAGCAGCCAAGAGCCGAGACTAGCGGGGAGTCATCCTGAGGGCGAGCAGTACTTC. Its protein is CASSQEPRLAGSHPEGEQYF.

This clonotype was seen a handful of times. V usage is TRBV28 and J usage is TRBJ2-7, with a possible D match to TRBD1 (6 bases). With 6 bases removed from V and 6 bases from J, the gap between germline ends came to 21 bases. Germline loops: CDR1 MDHEN, CDR2 SYDVKM. The CDR3 has 15 amino acids. The CDR3 DNA follows: TGTGCCAGCAGCCAACGACAGGTAGGGCAATCCGAGCAGTACTTC. Protein sequence: CASSQRQVGQSEQYF.

This clonotype has at least ten counts. This sequence joins TRBV6-2 or TRBV6-3 and TRBJ2-7; perhaps TRBD1 as D (5 bases). The V gene's germline CDR1 is MNHEY and CDR2 SVGEGT. This CDR3 spans 16 amino acids. The V end lost 0 bases, the J end lost 4 bases, and 16 bases lay between the germline ends. The chain's CDR3 is CASSYSVFRADYEQYF. The DNA for the CDR3 is TGTGCCAGCAGTTACTCTGTGTTCAGGGCGGATTACGAGCAGTACTTC.

The chain couples TRBV5-1 to TRBJ2-1, with 10 bases identical to TRBD2. The trim removed 3 bases at V and 7 bases at J, leaving 7 bases unmatched. The V gene's germline CDR1 is SGHRS and CDR2 YFSETQ. The length of the CDR3 is 15 residues. CDR3 loop: CASSSGTSEGNEQFF. In DNA, the CDR3 is TGCGCCAGCAGCTCCGGGACTAGCGAGGGAAATGAGCAGTTCTTC.

This clonotype was observed a handful of times. The rearrangement links TRBV27 to TRBJ2-3; 9 bases are a match to TRBD2. Germline CDR1 MNHEY, CDR2 SMNVEV (reference sequence). The CDR3 contains 16 residues. With 4 bases clipped from V and 0 bases from J, the junction kept 5 bases outside the gene matches. CDR3 sequence reads: CASSYKAGGSTDTQYF. In DNA form, the CDR3 reads TGTGCCAGCAGTTATAAAGCGGGGGGTAGCACAGATACGCAGTATTTT.

This clonotype was observed at least ten times. This chain uses TRBV12-3 or TRBV12-4 with TRBJ2-1; 8 bases are shared with TRBD2. The CDR3 length is 15 residues. V gave up 5 bases and J gave up 1 base; unmatched junction bases: 4. CDR3 region: CASSLSGVSYNEQFF. CDR3 nucleotides: TGTGCCAGCAGTCTTAGCGGGGTATCCTACAATGAGCAGTTCTTC.

This clonotype was recorded at least ten times. The genes are TRBV28 and TRBJ1-2; 9 nucleotides match TRBD1. CDR1 MDHEN and CDR2 SYDVKM come from the germline V gene. Losses at the gene ends were 5 bases for V and 3 bases for J; bases not matched to a gene: 4. The CDR3 spans 14 residues. In nucleotides, the CDR3 is TGTGCCAGCAGTGGTACAGGGGGCTACTATGGCTACACCTTC. Its protein is CASSGTGGYYGYTF.

The genes are TRBV28 and TRBJ2-7, with D possibly called TRBD1 or TRBD2 (5 bases each). Germline lookup yields CDR1 MDHEN and CDR2 SYDVKM. This CDR3 is built from 14 residues. V lost 8 bases and J 2 bases, leaving 16 bases between the germline ends. CDR3 protein: CASQTAPGPYEQYF. For the CDR3, the DNA is TGTGCCAGCCAAACCGCACCGGGGCCCTACGAGCAGTACTTC.

This clonotype showed up many times. The CDR3 DNA follows: TGCAGTGCTAGGGGGACTAGCGGATCCTACAATGAGCAGTTCTTC. As protein: CSARGTSGSYNEQFF. The V call is TRBV20-1, the J call TRBJ2-1; 11 bases map to TRBD2. In germline, CDR1 is DFQATT, CDR2 SNEGSKA (reference sequence). The CDR3 is 15 residues long. Trimming removed 3 bases from V and 1 base from J; junction bases left unmatched: 2.

This clonotype was observed many times. The chain has TRBV12-3 or TRBV12-4 and TRBJ2-7; 10 nucleotides line up with TRBD1. J gave up 2 bases and V 10 bases, and 11 bases lay outside the gene matches. The CDR3 length is 15 residues. The CDR3: CATSTGGGRTYEQYF. In DNA, the CDR3 is TGTGCCACGTCGACAGGGGGCGGAAGGACCTACGAGCAGTACTTC.

The chain uses TRBV2 and TRBJ2-3; the match to TRBD2 covers 10 bases. The CDR3 contains 19 residues. The germline gives CDR1 SNHLY, CDR2 FYNNEI. CDR3 sequence reads: CTISGERGGTFLRTDTQYF. The CDR3 DNA is TGTACCATCAGTGGGGAGCGGGGGGGGACATTTTTACGCACAGATACGCAGTATTTT.

This clonotype was found many times. The chain recombines TRBV10-3 with TRBJ2-3; D is unclear. The V and J ends lost 4 bases and 3 bases respectively, with 11 bases between them. The germline V gene has CDR1 ENHRY and CDR2 SYGVKD. This CDR3 is built from 14 residues. This CDR3 reads CAISARQRTDTQYF. The DNA of the CDR3 is TGTGCCATCAGTGCCCGACAACGGACAGATACGCAGTATTTT.

Only a few counts were recorded for this clonotype. The chain couples TRBV10-3 to TRBJ2-3, with 8 bases identical to TRBD2. The V gene end was trimmed by 6 bases and the J gene end by 3 bases; junction bases not matched to a gene: 11. The germline V gene encodes CDR1 ENHRY and CDR2 SYGVKD. The CDR3 is 16 residues long. CDR3 nucleotides: TGTGCCATCAGACCTTGGACTAGCCCCGGGACAGATACGCAGTATTTT. It translates to CAIRPWTSPGTDTQYF.

A few counts support this clonotype. This rearrangement joins TRBV25-1 to TRBJ2-3; unclear D gene. This CDR3 comprises 17 residues. The germline gives CDR1 MGHDK, CDR2 SYGVNS. Trimming stripped 1 base from V and 4 bases from J, with 18 bases between. CDR3 residues: CASSEFPGSSSADTQYF. For the CDR3, the DNA is TGTGCCAGCAGTGAATTCCCCGGATCTTCCTCGGCAGATACGCAGTATTTT.

This clonotype was recorded at least ten times. This rearrangement joins TRBV7-2 to TRBJ2-1; no firm D call. V was clipped by 2 bases and J by 0 bases, with 11 bases between them. CDR3 size: 16 residues. Germline V CDR1 and CDR2: SGHTA, FQGNSA. This CDR3 is CASSLQGWSSYNEQFF. In nucleotides, the CDR3 is TGTGCCAGCAGCTTACAAGGATGGAGCTCCTACAATGAGCAGTTCTTC.

This clonotype was seen a few times. This sequence joins TRBV6-2 or TRBV6-3 and TRBJ2-3, with 13 bases lining up with TRBD2. The length of the CDR3 is 17 residues. Losses at the gene ends were 8 bases for V and 1 base for J; bases not matched to a gene: 9. Germline assignment: CDR1 MNHEY and CDR2 SVGEGT. The CDR3 bases are TGTGCCAGCGACGGACTAGCGGGAGAGTGGGGCACAGATACGCAGTATTTT. It codes for CASDGLAGEWGTDTQYF.

This clonotype has a count of ten or more. The chain links TRBV7-2 to TRBJ2-4, with D possibly matching TRBD2 (5 bases). From germline, CDR1 is SGHTA and CDR2 FQGNSA. This CDR3 contains 14 residues. Deletions cut 1 base from V and 9 bases from J, with 13 bases between. This chain's CDR3 is CASSLERGVSIQYF. In DNA, the CDR3 is TGTGCCAGCAGCTTAGAACGGGGTGTCAGCATTCAGTACTTC.

This clonotype was picked up a small number of times. J is TRBJ2-5 and V is TRBV6-1; D is unclear. This CDR3 is 16 amino acids long. Deletions cut 6 bases from V and 5 bases from J, with 22 bases between. CDR1 is MNHNS and CDR2 is SASEGT in the germline V gene. DNA of the CDR3: TGTGCCAGCAGCCAAAGCGCTATCGAGATTGGCGAGACCCAGTACTTC. The encoded protein is CASSQSAIEIGETQYF.